Only a few counts were recorded for the clone carrying this T cell receptor (beta chain). A second PCR of about 7 to 11 cycles used a sample-barcoded 5' primer and a J-beta primer mix. TCRdb ran MiXCR on the 5' RACE reads and lists one entry per CDR3 protein. The sample yields roughly 800,000 distinct CDR3 sequences, roughly 64% seen once. The sample originates from a study of blood T cells in healthy people across ages. CDR3 size: 15 residues. V gave up 6 bases and J gave up 2 bases, with 16 bases separating them. Germline CDR1 ENHRY, CDR2 SYGVKD. This chain joins TRBV10-3 and TRBJ2-5; a weak D match, TRBD1 (7 bases). The TCR comes from a man aged 30 to 39 in good health. The specimen was blood. This chain's CDR3 is CAISRAQGGQETQYF. CDR3 DNA: TGTGCCATCAGCCGGGCCCAGGGGGGACAAGAGACCCAGTACTTC.